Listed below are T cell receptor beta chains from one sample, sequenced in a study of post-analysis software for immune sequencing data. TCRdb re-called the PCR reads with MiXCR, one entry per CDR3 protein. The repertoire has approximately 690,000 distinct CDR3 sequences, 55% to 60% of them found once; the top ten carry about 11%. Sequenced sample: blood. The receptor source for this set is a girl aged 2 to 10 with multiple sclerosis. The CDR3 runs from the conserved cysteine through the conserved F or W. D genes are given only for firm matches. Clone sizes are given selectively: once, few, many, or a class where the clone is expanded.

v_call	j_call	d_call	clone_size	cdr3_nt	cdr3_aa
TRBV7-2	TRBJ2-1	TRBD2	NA	TGTGCCAGCAGGACCCTAGCGGGGGGAAATGAGCAGTTCTTC	CASRTLAGGNEQFF
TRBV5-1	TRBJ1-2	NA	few	TGCGCCAGCAGGATCGCAGGGGCCTATGGCTACACCTTC	CASRIAGAYGYTF
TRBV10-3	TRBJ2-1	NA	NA	TGTGCCATCAGTGAGTCAGGACAGATCTTATACAATGAGCAGTTCTTC	CAISESGQILYNEQFF
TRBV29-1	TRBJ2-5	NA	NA	TGCAGCGTTGAAGCCCCGGGGAAAGAGACCCAGTACTTC	CSVEAPGKETQYF
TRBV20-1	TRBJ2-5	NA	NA	TGCAGTGTTGAGACAGATCAAGAGACCCAGTACTTC	CSVETDQETQYF
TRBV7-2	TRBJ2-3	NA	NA	TGTGCCAGCAGCACCCGACAGGCAATAGATACGCAGTATTTT	CASSTRQAIDTQYF
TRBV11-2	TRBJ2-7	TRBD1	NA	TGTGCCAGCAGCTTACGGCCGGGACAGGGGTTCTACGAGCAGTACTTC	CASSLRPGQGFYEQYF
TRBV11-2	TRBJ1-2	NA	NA	TGTGCCAGCAGCCAACATAACTATGGCTACACCTTC	CASSQHNYGYTF
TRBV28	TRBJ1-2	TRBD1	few	TGTGCCAGCAGTTTTGGGGCCAGGGGGCAGACGGCTGGCTACACCTTC	CASSFGARGQTAGYTF
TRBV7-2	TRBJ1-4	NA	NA	TGTGCCAGCAGCCCCAGGAGGCGGGAAAAACTGTTTTTT	CASSPRRREKLFF
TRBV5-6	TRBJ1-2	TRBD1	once	TGTGCCAGCAGCTTGGCCCCCTTTGACAGGGTGAGGCACTATGGCTACACCTTC	CASSLAPFDRVRHYGYTF
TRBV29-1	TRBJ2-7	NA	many	TGCAGCGTTGGCAGCGCGGAACTTTCGTCCTACGAGCAGTACTTC	CSVGSAELSSYEQYF
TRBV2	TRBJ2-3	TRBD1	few	TGTGCCAGCAGTACCCAGGGGGCGAGCACAGATACGCAGTATTTT	CASSTQGASTDTQYF
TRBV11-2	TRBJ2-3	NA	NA	TGTGCCAGCTCTGTCCAGCGCCAGGGGGGAGATACCTTAGCGCAGTATTTT	CASSVQRQGGDTLAQYF
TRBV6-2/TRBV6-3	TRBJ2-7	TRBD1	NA	TGTGCCAGCAGTCGACCGACCGGGACAGGGCGTCACGAGCAGTACTTC	CASSRPTGTGRHEQYF
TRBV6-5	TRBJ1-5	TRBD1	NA	TGTGCCAGCAGTTACGGGACAGGGCGTCAGCCCCAGCATTTT	CASSYGTGRQPQHF
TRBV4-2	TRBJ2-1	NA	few	TGTGCCAGCAGCCAAGAGATCGTTAGCTCCTACAATGAGCAGTTCTTC	CASSQEIVSSYNEQFF
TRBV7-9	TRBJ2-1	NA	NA	TGTGCCAGCAGTCTCGGACTGGTCTACAATGAGCAGTTCTTC	CASSLGLVYNEQFF
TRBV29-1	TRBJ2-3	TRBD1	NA	TGCAGCGTTATATCCGGACAGGGGAGCACAGATACGCAGTATTTT	CSVISGQGSTDTQYF
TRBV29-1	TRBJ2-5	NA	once	TGCAGCGTTGAGTTGGCCAGCAACCAAGAGACCCAGTACTTC	CSVELASNQETQYF
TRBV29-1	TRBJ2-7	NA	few	TGCAGCGTCCAAAATAGCGGTTACGAGCAGTACTTC	CSVQNSGYEQYF
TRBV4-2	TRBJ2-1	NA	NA	TGTGCCAGCAGCCAGGGATTCCAGTGGGAGCAGTTCTTC	CASSQGFQWEQFF
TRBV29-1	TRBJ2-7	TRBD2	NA	TGCAGCGCATGTCCTAGCGGGGTCTACGAGCAGTACTTC	CSACPSGVYEQYF
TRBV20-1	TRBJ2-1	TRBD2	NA	TGCAGTGCGCGAGGGCTAGCGGGGGTTTCCAGCTCCTACAATGAGCAGTTCTTC	CSARGLAGVSSSYNEQFF
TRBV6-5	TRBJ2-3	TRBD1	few	TGCGCCAGCTCCTACAGGGGCGGCACAGATACGCAGTATTTT	CASSYRGGTDTQYF
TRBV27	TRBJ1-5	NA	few	TGTGCCAGCAGAGGGGGTAGCAATCAGCCCCAGCATTTT	CASRGGSNQPQHF
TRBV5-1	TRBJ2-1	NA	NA	TGCGCCAGCAGCTTGGCGCCAGTCAATGAGCAGTTCTTC	CASSLAPVNEQFF
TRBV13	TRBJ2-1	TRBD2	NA	TGTGCCAGCAGCTTACTAGCGGGGGGTACGACCTACAATGAGCAGTTCTTC	CASSLLAGGTTYNEQFF
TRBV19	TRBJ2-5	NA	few	TGTGCCAGTGGTGTAGAGACCCAGTACTTC	CASGVETQYF
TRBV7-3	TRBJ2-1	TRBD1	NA	TGTGCCAGCAGCTTAGGACAGGGATTCTCTGATCGGTTCTTC	CASSLGQGFSDRFF
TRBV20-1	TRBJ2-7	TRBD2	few	TGCAGTGCTTGGACTAGCCAATACGAGCAGTACTTC	CSAWTSQYEQYF
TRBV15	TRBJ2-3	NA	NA	TGTGCCACCAGCAGAGATCATGGGTTTAGGGTACCTAGCACAGATACGCAGTATTTT	CATSRDHGFRVPSTDTQYF
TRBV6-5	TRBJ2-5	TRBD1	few	TGTGCCAGCAGTATCGACAGGGGGCGAGAGACCCAGTACTTC	CASSIDRGRETQYF
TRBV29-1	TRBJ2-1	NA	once	TGCAGCGTGACCGGACCTTACAATGAGCAGTTCTTC	CSVTGPYNEQFF
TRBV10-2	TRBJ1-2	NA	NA	TGCGCCAGCAGGAAGCCAGGTGGCTACACCTTC	CASRKPGGYTF
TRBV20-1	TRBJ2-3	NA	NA	TGCAGTGCCCAAGGAGCAGGTGGCACAGATACGCAGTATTTT	CSAQGAGGTDTQYF
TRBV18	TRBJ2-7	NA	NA	TGTGCCAGCTCACCCGGGGGATCCCGCTACGAGCAGTACTTC	CASSPGGSRYEQYF
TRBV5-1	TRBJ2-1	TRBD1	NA	TGCGCCAGCAGCTTCGGGACAGGGGCCCACAATGAGCAGTTCTTC	CASSFGTGAHNEQFF
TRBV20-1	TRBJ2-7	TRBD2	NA	TGCAGCGCTAGAGACCCCAGCGGGAAGGCCGAGCAGTACTTC	CSARDPSGKAEQYF
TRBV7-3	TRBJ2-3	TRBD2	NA	TGTGCCAGTAGAGCGGGGCCGAGCACAGATACGCAGTATTTT	CASRAGPSTDTQYF
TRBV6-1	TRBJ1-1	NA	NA	TGTGCCAGCAGTGAAACCGGGTACACTGAAGCTTTCTTT	CASSETGYTEAFF
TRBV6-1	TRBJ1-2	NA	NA	TGTGCCAGCAGTCGAGGCTTTGGTCGGGGCGGCTACACCTTC	CASSRGFGRGGYTF
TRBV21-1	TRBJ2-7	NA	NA	TGTGCCAGCAGCAAAGAGGGACAAAAGCAGTACTTC	CASSKEGQKQYF
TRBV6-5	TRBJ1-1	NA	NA	TGTGCCAGCAGTTACGGAAGGGCCCCTGGGAACACTGAAGCTTTCTTT	CASSYGRAPGNTEAFF
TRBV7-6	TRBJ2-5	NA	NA	TGTGCCAGCAGCTTTTCGTCCGAAGGGACTGGAGAGACCCAGTACTTC	CASSFSSEGTGETQYF
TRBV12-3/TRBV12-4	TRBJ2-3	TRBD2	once	TGTGCCAGCAGTTTAGAAACTAGCGGGCACAGCACAGATACGCAGTATTTT	CASSLETSGHSTDTQYF
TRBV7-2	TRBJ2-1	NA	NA	TGTGCCAGCAGCTTATCCGACTCCTACAATGAGCAGTTCTTC	CASSLSDSYNEQFF
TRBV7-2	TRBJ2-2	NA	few	TGTGCCAGCAGCTTTAGACGGGGCCCGGCCGGGGAGCTGTTTTTT	CASSFRRGPAGELFF
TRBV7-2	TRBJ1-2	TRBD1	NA	TGTGCCAGCAGCTTAGGGGGGACAGCTAACTATGGCTACACCTTC	CASSLGGTANYGYTF
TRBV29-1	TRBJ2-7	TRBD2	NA	TGCAGCGTCCTGAAACTAGCGGGAGGGCCGGGAGAGCAGTACTTC	CSVLKLAGGPGEQYF
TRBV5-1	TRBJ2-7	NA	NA	TGCGCCAGCAGATACGGGGTTGGGTACGAGCAGTACTTC	CASRYGVGYEQYF
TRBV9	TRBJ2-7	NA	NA	TGTGCCAGCAGCGTAGACGGGAGCTTCGACGAGCAGTACTTC	CASSVDGSFDEQYF
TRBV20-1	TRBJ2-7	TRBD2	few	TGCAGTGCCGGGGAGGGGAGCTCCTACGAGCAGTACTTC	CSAGEGSSYEQYF
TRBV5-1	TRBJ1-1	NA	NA	TGCGCCAGCAGCCCGACAGGATCGAACACTGAAGCTTTCTTT	CASSPTGSNTEAFF
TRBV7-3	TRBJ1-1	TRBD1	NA	TGTGCCAGCAGCTCCGACCAGGGGGCTGAAGCTTTCTTT	CASSSDQGAEAFF
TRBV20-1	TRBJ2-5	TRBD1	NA	TGCAGTGCTAGGTCACCACAGGGGCAAGAGACCCAGTACTTC	CSARSPQGQETQYF
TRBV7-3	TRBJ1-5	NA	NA	TGTGCCAGCAGCTTAACTCCCCGTAATCAGCCCCAGCATTTT	CASSLTPRNQPQHF